The 14 T cell receptor beta chains presented below share a single source sample, sequenced in a study of T cells in tumors after PD-1 blockade. The repertoire was sequenced with immunoSEQ multiplex PCR; TCRdb's copy has only in-frame clones and lacks some. The sample consists of about 47,000 clones, about four fifths of them appearing once. This sample comprised PBMCs, obtained before anti-PD-1 treatment. The receptors derive from a human donor with basal cell carcinoma.

This clone has a single count. The J gene is TRBJ1-5, the V gene TRBV5-1; D uncertain. V shed 0 bases and J shed 0 bases, with 7 bases lying between them. The CDR3 is 15 residues long. Germline CDR1 reads SGHRS; CDR2 reads YFSETQ. Here the CDR3 reads CASSLEGNSNQPQHF. In nucleotides, the CDR3 is TGCGCCAGCAGCTTGGAGGGAAATAGCAATCAGCCCCAGCATTTT.

The V and J genes are TRBV5-5 and TRBJ2-7; D perhaps matches TRBD2 (7 bases). Trimming removed 3 bases from V and 2 bases from J, with 12 bases in between. The CDR3 contains 14 residues. Germline CDR1 is SGHKS and CDR2 is YYEKEE (reference sequence). This CDR3 is CASSSGGRAYEQYF. The DNA for the CDR3 is TGTGCCAGCAGCTCGGGGGGCAGGGCCTACGAGCAGTACTTC.

V and J are TRBV6-2 or TRBV6-3 and TRBJ2-3; 8 bases are a match to TRBD2. Germline V gene data show CDR1 as MNHEY and CDR2 as SVGEGT. This CDR3 has 11 residues. V was clipped by 5 bases and J by 12 bases; unmatched bases: 4. This CDR3 reads CASSSGGKQYF. The CDR3 DNA sequence: TGTGCCAGCAGTAGCGGGGGTAAACAGTATTTT.

The V and J genes are TRBV2 and TRBJ2-5; 10 bases line up with TRBD1. Germline trimming cut 2 bases from V and 4 bases from J; bases unmatched to any gene: 4. Germline loops: CDR1 SNHLY, CDR2 FYNNEI. The CDR3 is 15 amino acids. For the CDR3, the DNA is TGTGCCAGCAGTGAACCCCGGACAGGGGGAGAGACCCAGTACTTC. This codes for CASSEPRTGGETQYF.

This clone was observed once. The chain links TRBV7-8 to TRBJ2-2; 10 positions match TRBD1. CDR1 and CDR2 (germline): SGHVS, FQNEAQ. The V gene end was trimmed by 5 bases and the J gene end by 3 bases; junction bases not matched to a gene: 6. This CDR3 has 16 residues. The CDR3 DNA sequence: TGTGCCAGCAGCGCTGGACAGGGGGGGTACACCGGGGAGCTGTTTTTT. Translating gives CASSAGQGGYTGELFF.

V usage is TRBV7-3 and J usage is TRBJ2-1, with 10 bases aligning to TRBD2. The CDR3 is 16 residues long. V was clipped by 5 bases and J by 4 bases; unmatched bases: 8. CDR1 and CDR2 (germline): SGHTA, FQGTGA. CDR3 coding DNA: TGTGCCAGCAGCGAATCAAGCGGGGGGGCTTACAATGAGCAGTTCTTC. Translated: CASSESSGGAYNEQFF.

Written as DNA, the CDR3 is TGTGCCAGCAGCATGAGCGGAGGAGGGCGAACAGATACGCAGTATTTT. Its protein is CASSMSGGGRTDTQYF. The rearrangement links TRBV7-2 to TRBJ2-3; D might be TRBD2 (6 bases). V was clipped by 5 bases and J by 3 bases, with 18 bases between them. Germline V CDR1 and CDR2: SGHTA, FQGNSA. The CDR3 spans 16 residues.

This clone turned up a few times. The V gene is TRBV6-2 or TRBV6-3, the J gene TRBJ1-1; 7 bases agree with TRBD1. The CDR3 contains 14 residues. The V and J ends lost 6 bases and 3 bases, in that order; junction bases with no gene match: 7. CDR1 and CDR2 from the germline V gene are MNHEY and SVGEGT. The CDR3 region is CASSWDRGYTEAFF. CDR3 DNA sequence: TGTGCCAGCAGCTGGGACAGAGGTTACACTGAAGCTTTCTTT.

CDR3 coding DNA: TGTGCCAGCAAATTGCGGAATTTTAACTATGGCTACACCTTC. This encodes CASKLRNFNYGYTF. This chain joins TRBV6-5 and TRBJ1-2; D call uncertain. V was clipped by 7 bases and J by 1 base, with 13 bases between them. The CDR3 is 14 residues long. Germline CDR1 and CDR2: MNHEY and SVGAGI.

The count of this clone is one. This CDR3 is CASSSGTASGANVLTF. The CDR3 DNA is TGTGCCAGCAGCTCCGGGACAGCCTCTGGGGCCAACGTCCTGACTTTC. V and J are TRBV7-3 and TRBJ2-6, with 7 nucleotides matching TRBD1. The V and J ends lost 4 bases and 0 bases, in that order; junction bases with no gene match: 3. CDR1 SGHTA and CDR2 FQGTGA come from the germline V gene. The CDR3 covers 16 residues.

This clone was seen only a few times. The V call is TRBV9, the J call TRBJ2-2; 11 bases line up with TRBD2. V was pared by 0 bases and J by 4 bases, with 5 bases of the junction left unmatched. Germline V gene data show CDR1 as SGDLS and CDR2 as YYNGEE. The CDR3 is 17 amino acids. CDR3 sequence (DNA): TGTGCCAGCAGCGTAGCTTCTAGCGGGGGGATCACCGGGGAGCTGTTTTTT. It encodes CASSVASSGGITGELFF.

This clone was seen just once. The CDR3 loop reads CAWSVPTIYNSPLHF. CDR3 coding DNA: TGTGCCTGGAGTGTACCGACGATCTATAATTCACCCCTCCACTTT. This sequence joins TRBV30 and TRBJ1-6; D is undetermined. V was pared by 0 bases and J by 3 bases, with 9 bases between. This CDR3 region has 15 residues. The germline V gene encodes CDR1 GTSNPN and CDR2 SVGIG (reference sequence).

A single count supports this clone. The V gene is TRBV6-6, the J gene TRBJ2-7, with unresolved D. The ends were cut back, 0 bases at V and 1 base at J, with 4 bases in the middle. The CDR3 is made up of 13 amino acids. Germline-derived CDR1 and CDR2 are MNHNY and SVGAGI (reference sequence). CDR3 residues: CASSYSRSYEQYF. The CDR3 nucleotides are TGTGCCAGCAGTTACTCGAGGTCCTACGAGCAGTACTTC.

This sequence joins TRBV2 and TRBJ2-7, with no clear D. Trimming took 5 bases from V and 6 from J, leaving 17 bases between them. The CDR3 spans 14 residues. The germline gives CDR1 SNHLY, CDR2 FYNNEI. The CDR3, as DNA: TGTGCCAGCAGTCCACAGCCGAGTCAGTCCGAGCAGTACTTC. This codes for CASSPQPSQSEQYF.